These T cell receptor beta chains were read from a single sample in a study of cytomegalovirus exposure and HLA in healthy donors. The method was immunoSEQ multiplex PCR; TCRdb's version includes in-frame clones alone and lacks a portion of them. Seen here are about 50,000 clones, approximately 77% observed once, and the top ten hold 9.1%. Sequences were obtained from PBMCs. These receptor sequences come from a woman aged 45-65 years in good health and CMV-seronegative. Each CDR3 is given with its conserved first and last residue. Fields, in order: J gene, D gene, V gene, clone size, CDR3 DNA, CDR3 protein. The D gene is left open where the match is weak. Clone size is given for some rows only: seen once, a few or many times, or a class if the clone is expanded.

j_gene: TRBJ1-5; d_gene: -; v_gene: TRBV2; abundance: -; CDR3nt: TGTGCCAGCACTCTCCTGCTGGCCAATCAGCCCCAGCATTTT; CDR3aa: CASTLLLANQPQHF
j_gene: TRBJ1-5; d_gene: -; v_gene: TRBV19; abundance: -; CDR3nt: TGTGCCAGCGACGGGGGATTCTATAGCAATCGGCCCCAGCATTTT; CDR3aa: CASDGGFYSNRPQHF
j_gene: TRBJ1-2; d_gene: -; v_gene: TRBV30; abundance: -; CDR3nt: TGTGCCTGGAATAACGGGCACGGGGGTGGCTATGGCTACACCTTC; CDR3aa: CAWNNGHGGGYGYTF
j_gene: TRBJ2-1; d_gene: TRBD2; v_gene: TRBV4-3; abundance: -; CDR3nt: TGCGCCAGCAGCCTCCTCGTGAGAGCGGGGGGGAATGAGCAGTTCTTC; CDR3aa: CASSLLVRAGGNEQFF
j_gene: TRBJ2-7; d_gene: TRBD2; v_gene: TRBV7-3; abundance: -; CDR3nt: TGTGCCAGCAGCTTAAGGGCGGGGGACCCTTCCTACGAGCAGTACTTC; CDR3aa: CASSLRAGDPSYEQYF
j_gene: TRBJ2-7; d_gene: TRBD1; v_gene: TRBV10-2; abundance: -; CDR3nt: TGCGCCAGCAGTCCCACCGGGACAGGGGGCTACGAGCAGTACTTC; CDR3aa: CASSPTGTGGYEQYF
j_gene: TRBJ1-2; d_gene: TRBD1; v_gene: TRBV7-2; abundance: -; CDR3nt: TGTGCCAGCACTGCAGGGGGCGTAGGCTATGGCTACACCTTC; CDR3aa: CASTAGGVGYGYTF
j_gene: TRBJ1-5; d_gene: TRBD1; v_gene: TRBV6-5; abundance: few; CDR3nt: TGTGCCAGCAGTTTGAGGGGGCTCGGCAATCAGCCCCAGCATTTT; CDR3aa: CASSLRGLGNQPQHF
j_gene: TRBJ2-4; d_gene: TRBD2; v_gene: TRBV30; abundance: -; CDR3nt: TGTGCCTGGAGCGTCTTGCCCCCAGAGGAATTTAGCGGGGCCAAAAACATTCAGTACTTC; CDR3aa: CAWSVLPPEEFSGAKNIQYF
j_gene: TRBJ2-1; d_gene: -; v_gene: TRBV4-3; abundance: -; CDR3nt: TGCGCCAGCAGCCAAGACCCGGGCAATGAGCAGTTCTTC; CDR3aa: CASSQDPGNEQFF
j_gene: TRBJ2-7; d_gene: TRBD2; v_gene: TRBV30; abundance: -; CDR3nt: TGTGCCTGGAGACTAGCGGGAGCGGACGAGCAGTACTTC; CDR3aa: CAWRLAGADEQYF